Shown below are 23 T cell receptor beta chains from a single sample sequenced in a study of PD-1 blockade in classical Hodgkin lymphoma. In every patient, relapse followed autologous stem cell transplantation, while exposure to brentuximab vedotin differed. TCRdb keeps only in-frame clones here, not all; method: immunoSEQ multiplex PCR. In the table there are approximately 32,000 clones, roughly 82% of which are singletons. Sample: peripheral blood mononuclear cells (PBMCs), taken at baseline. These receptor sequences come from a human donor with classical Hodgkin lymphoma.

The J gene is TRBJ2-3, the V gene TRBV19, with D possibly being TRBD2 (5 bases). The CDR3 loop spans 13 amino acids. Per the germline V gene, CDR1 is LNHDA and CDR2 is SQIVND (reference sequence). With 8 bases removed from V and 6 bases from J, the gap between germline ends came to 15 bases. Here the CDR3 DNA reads TGTGCCAGTCGCCGGACCTCGGGGGATACGCAGTATTTT. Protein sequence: CASRRTSGDTQYF. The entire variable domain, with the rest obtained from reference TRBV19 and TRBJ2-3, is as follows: DGGITQSPKYLFRKEGQNVTLSCEQNLNHDAMYWYRQDPGQGLRLIYYSQIVNDFQKGDIAEGYSVSREKKESFPLTVTSAQKNPTAFYLCASRRTSGDTQYFGPGTRLTVL.

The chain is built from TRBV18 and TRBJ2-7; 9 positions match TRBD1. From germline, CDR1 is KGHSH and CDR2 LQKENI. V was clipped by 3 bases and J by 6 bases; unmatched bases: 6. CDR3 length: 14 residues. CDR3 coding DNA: TGTGCCAGCTCACCGGGACAGGGTATTGGCGAGCAGTACTTC. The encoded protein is CASSPGQGIGEQYF.

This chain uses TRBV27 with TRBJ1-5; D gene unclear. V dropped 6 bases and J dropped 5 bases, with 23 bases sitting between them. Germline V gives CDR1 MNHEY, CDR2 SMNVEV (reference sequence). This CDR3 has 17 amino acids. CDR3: CASSPGPSWKSDQPQHF. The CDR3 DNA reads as TGTGCCAGCAGCCCCGGGCCGAGCTGGAAGAGCGATCAGCCCCAGCATTTT.

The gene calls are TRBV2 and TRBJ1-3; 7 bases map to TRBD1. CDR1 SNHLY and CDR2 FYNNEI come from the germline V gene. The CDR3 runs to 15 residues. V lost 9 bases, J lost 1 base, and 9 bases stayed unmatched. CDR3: CARQGSPSSGNTIYF. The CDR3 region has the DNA TGTGCCAGACAGGGGTCCCCTTCTTCTGGAAACACCATATATTTT.

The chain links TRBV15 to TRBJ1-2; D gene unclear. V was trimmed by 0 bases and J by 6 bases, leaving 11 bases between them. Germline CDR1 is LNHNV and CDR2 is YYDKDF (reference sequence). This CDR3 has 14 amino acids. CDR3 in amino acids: CATSRDRTRDGYTF. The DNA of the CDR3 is TGTGCCACCAGCAGAGATCGGACCCGCGATGGCTACACCTTC.

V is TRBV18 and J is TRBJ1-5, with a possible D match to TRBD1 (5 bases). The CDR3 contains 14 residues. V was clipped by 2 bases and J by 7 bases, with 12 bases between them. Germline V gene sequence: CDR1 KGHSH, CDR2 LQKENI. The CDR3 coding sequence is TGTGCCAGCTCACCAAGGCAGGGCGGACAGCCCCAGCATTTT. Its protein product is CASSPRQGGQPQHF.

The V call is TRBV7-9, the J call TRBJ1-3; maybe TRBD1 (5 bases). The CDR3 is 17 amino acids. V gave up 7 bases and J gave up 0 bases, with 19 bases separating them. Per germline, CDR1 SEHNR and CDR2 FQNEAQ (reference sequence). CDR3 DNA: TGTGCCAGCACCCCATTAGGGCAGGGAAACTCTGGAAACACCATATATTTT. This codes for CASTPLGQGNSGNTIYF.

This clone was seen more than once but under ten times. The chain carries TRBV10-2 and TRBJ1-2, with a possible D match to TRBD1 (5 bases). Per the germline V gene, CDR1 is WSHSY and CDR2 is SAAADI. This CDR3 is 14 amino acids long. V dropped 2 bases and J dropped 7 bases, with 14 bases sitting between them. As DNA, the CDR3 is TGCGCCAGCAGTGAGGAGGGGCGTGGGGGTGGCTACACCTTC. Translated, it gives CASSEEGRGGGYTF.

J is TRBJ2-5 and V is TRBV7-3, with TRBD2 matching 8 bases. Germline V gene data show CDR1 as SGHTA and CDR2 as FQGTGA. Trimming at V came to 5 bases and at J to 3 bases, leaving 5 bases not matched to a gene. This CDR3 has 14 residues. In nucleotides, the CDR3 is TGTGCCAGCAGCCCGGGACTAGACAAAGAGACCCAGTACTTC. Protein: CASSPGLDKETQYF.

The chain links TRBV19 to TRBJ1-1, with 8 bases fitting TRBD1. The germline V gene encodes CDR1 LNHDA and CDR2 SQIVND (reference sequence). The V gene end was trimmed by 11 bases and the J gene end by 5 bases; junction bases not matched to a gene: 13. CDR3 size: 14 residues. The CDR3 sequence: CAARATGGGTEAFF. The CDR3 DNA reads TGTGCCGCCCGCGCCACAGGGGGAGGGACTGAAGCTTTCTTT.

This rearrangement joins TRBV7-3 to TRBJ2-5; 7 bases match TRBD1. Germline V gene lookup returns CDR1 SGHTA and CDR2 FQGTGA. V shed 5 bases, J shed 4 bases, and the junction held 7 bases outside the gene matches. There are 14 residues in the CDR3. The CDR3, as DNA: TGTGCCAGCAGCCCTACAGGGGTGGCAGAGACCCAGTACTTC. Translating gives CASSPTGVAETQYF.

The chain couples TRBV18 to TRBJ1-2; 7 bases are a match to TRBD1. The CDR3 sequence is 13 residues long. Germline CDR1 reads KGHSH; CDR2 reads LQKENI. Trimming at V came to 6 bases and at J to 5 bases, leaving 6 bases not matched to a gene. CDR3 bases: TGTGCCAGCTCTCCGGACAGGCAGTATGGCTACACCTTC. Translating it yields CASSPDRQYGYTF. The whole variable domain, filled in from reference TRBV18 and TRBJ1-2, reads NAGVMQNPRHLVRRRGQEARLRCSPMKGHSHVYWYRQLPEEGLKFMVYLQKENIIDESGMPKERFSAEFPKEGPSILRIQQVVRGDSAAYFCASSPDRQYGYTFGSGTRLTVV.

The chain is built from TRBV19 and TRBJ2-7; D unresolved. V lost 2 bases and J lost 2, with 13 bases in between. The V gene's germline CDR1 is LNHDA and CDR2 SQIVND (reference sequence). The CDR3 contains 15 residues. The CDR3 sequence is CASSISYGQTYEQYF. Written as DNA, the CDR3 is TGTGCCAGTAGTATAAGTTATGGGCAGACCTACGAGCAGTACTTC.

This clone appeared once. DNA of the CDR3: TGTGCCAGCAGCGTAGCCGGGACAGGGGGCAACGGGGAGCTGTTTTTT. It specifies CASSVAGTGGNGELFF. The chain joins TRBV9 to TRBJ2-2; 12 positions match TRBD1. Per the germline V gene, CDR1 is SGDLS and CDR2 is YYNGEE. The CDR3 covers 16 residues. J lost 7 bases, V lost 0 bases, and 4 bases had no gene match.

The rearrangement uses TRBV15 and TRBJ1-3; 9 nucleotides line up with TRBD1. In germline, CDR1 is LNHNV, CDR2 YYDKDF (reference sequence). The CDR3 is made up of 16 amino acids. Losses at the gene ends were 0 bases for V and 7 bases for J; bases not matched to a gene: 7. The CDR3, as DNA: TGTGCCACCAGCAGAGATCCCGGGACAGGGAGGAACACCATATATTTT. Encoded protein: CATSRDPGTGRNTIYF.

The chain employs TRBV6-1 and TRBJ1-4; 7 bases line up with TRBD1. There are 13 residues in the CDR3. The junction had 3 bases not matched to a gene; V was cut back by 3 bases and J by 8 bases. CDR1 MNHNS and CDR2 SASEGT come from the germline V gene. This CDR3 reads CASSEKGQEKLFF. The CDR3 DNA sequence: TGTGCCAGCAGTGAGAAGGGACAGGAAAAACTGTTTTTT.

The CDR3 bases are TGTGCCAGCAGCTTAGCGCGAGTGGGCACCGGGGAGCTGTTTTTT. It is translated as CASSLARVGTGELFF. This rearrangement joins TRBV7-2 to TRBJ2-2, with D hard to call. CDR1 and CDR2 (germline): SGHTA, FQGNSA. The ends were cut back, 0 bases at V and 4 bases at J, with 9 bases in the middle. This CDR3 has 15 residues.

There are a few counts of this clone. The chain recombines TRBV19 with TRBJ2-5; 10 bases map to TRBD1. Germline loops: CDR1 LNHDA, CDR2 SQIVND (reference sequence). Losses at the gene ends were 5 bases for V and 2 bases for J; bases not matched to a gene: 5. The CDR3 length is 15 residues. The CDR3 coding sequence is TGTGCCAGTAGTCTCGGGACAGGGGTTCAAGAGACCCAGTACTTC. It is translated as CASSLGTGVQETQYF.

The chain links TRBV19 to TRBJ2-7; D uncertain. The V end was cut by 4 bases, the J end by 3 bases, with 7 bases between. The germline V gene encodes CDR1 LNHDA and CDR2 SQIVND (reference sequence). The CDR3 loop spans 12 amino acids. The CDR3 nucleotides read TGTGCCAGTAGTAGCGCTAACTACGAGCAGTACTTC. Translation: CASSSANYEQYF.

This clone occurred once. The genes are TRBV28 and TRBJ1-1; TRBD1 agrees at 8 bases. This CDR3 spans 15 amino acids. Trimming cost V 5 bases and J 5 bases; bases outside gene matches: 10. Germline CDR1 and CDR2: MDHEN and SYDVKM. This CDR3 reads CASSTPGQAETEAFF. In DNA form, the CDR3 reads TGTGCCAGCAGTACGCCGGGACAGGCCGAAACTGAAGCTTTCTTT. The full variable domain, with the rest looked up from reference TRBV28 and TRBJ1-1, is DVKVTQSSRYLVKRTGEKVFLECVQDMDHENMFWYRQDPGLGLRLIYFSYDVKMKEKGDIPEGYSVSREKKERFSLILESASTNQTSMYLCASSTPGQAETEAFFGQGTRLTVV.

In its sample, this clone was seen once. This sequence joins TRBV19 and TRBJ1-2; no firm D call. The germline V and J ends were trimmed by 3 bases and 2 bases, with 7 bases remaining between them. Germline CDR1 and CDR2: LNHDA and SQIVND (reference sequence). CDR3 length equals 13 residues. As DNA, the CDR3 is TGTGCCAGTAGTATCCCACCGAACTATGGCTACACCTTC. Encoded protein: CASSIPPNYGYTF.

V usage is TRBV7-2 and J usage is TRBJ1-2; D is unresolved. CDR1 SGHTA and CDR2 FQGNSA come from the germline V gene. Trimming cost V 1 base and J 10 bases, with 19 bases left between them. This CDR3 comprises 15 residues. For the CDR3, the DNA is TGTGCCAGCAGCTTAGGCCGGGCCCTTATAGAAGACTACACCTTC. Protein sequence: CASSLGRALIEDYTF.

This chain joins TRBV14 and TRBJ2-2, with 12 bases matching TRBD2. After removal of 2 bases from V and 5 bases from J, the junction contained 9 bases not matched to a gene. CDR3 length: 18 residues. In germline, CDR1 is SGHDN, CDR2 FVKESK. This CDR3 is CASSQLAGGPGATGELFF. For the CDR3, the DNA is TGTGCCAGCAGCCAACTAGCGGGGGGGCCTGGGGCAACCGGGGAGCTGTTTTTT. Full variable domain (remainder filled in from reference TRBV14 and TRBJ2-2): EAGVTQFPSHSVIEKGQTVTLRCDPISGHDNLYWYRRVMGKEIKFLLHFVKESKQDESGMPNNRFLAERTGGTYSTLKVQPAELEDSGVYFCASSQLAGGPGATGELFFGEGSRLTVL.